The clone carrying this T cell receptor beta chain has at least ten counts. Antigen: not known. These data come from a study of metastatic and nonmetastatic thyroid tumors. Across the whole study: From malignant and benign thyroid patients, repertoires in blood and in tumor or nodule tissue were compared. Study results and caveats: Relative to benign nodules, malignant thyroid tumors were reportedly characterized by significantly elevated TCR beta diversity in blood and tumor.

The CDR3 sequence is 15 residues long. CDR1 is SGHDT and CDR2 is YYEEEE in the germline V gene. After removal of 1 base from V and 2 bases from J, the junction contained 2 bases not matched to a gene. Authors' data handling: Clinicopathological groups of papillary thyroid cancer showed CDR3 differences that were used to build a distant-metastasis classifier. MiXCR re-clonotyped the PCR reads for TCRdb. None of the V and J calls come from the authors' own analysis; TCRdb made them. The sample contains tens of thousands of clones, over 9.5% of which appear only once. Until they underwent thyroid surgery, no patient had received any treatment.

The receptor was derived from a female donor with papillary thyroid cancer or a benign thyroid nodule (not recorded which). Some clones in this sample may be carry-over from other donors' samples. The specimen sequenced was blood. This chain connects TRBV5-6 to TRBJ1-5; 8 bases map to TRBD1. The CDR3 loop is CASSLQGAGNQPQHF. In nucleotides, the CDR3 is TGTGCCAGCAGCTTGCAGGGGGCGGGCAATCAGCCCCAGCATTTT. Full variable domain (missing parts from reference TRBV5-6 and TRBJ1-5): DAGVTQSPTHLIKTRGQQVTLRCSPKSGHDTVSWYQQALGQGPQFIFQYYEEEERQRGNFPDRFSGHQFPNYSSELNVNALLLGDSALYLCASSLQGAGNQPQHFGDGTRLSIL.